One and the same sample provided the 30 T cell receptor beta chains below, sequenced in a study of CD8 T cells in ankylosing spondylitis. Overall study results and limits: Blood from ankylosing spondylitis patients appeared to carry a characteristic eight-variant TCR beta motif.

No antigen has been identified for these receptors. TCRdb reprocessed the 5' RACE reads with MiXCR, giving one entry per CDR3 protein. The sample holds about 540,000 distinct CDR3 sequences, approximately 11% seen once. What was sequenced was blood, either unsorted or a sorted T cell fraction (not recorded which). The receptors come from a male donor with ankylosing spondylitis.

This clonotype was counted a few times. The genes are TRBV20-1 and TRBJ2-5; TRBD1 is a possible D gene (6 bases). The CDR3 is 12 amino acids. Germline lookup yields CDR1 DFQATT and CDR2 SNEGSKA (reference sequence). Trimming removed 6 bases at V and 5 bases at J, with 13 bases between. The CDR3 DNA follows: TGCAGTGCCTTATTGAGGGGGGAGACCCAGTACTTC. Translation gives CSALLRGETQYF.

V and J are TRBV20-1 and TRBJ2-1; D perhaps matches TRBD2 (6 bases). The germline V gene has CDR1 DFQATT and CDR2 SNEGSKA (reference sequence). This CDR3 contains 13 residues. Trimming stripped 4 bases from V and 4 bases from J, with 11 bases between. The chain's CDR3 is CSANGGGYNEQFF. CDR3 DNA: TGCAGTGCTAACGGGGGTGGGTACAATGAGCAGTTCTTC.

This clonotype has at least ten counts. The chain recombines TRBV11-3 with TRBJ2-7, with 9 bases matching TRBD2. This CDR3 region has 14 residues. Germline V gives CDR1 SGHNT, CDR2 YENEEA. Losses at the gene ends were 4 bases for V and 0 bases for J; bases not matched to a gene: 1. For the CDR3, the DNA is TGTGCCAGCAGCTCGACTAGCGGCTCCTACGAGCAGTACTTC. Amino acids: CASSSTSGSYEQYF.

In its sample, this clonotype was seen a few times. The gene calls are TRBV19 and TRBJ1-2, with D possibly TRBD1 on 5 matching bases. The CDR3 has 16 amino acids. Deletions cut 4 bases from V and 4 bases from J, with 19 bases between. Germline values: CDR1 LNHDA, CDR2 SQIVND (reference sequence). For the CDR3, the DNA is TGTGCCAGTAGTAATCCCGGTTGGCAGGGCTCCTATGGCTACACCTTC. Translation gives CASSNPGWQGSYGYTF.

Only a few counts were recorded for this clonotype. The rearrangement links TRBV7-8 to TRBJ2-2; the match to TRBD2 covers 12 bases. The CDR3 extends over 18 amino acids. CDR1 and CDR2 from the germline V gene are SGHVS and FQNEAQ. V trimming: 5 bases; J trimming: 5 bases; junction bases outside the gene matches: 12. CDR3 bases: TGTGCCAGCAGCCTTTTGACTAGCGGGAGTGTTCAGACCGGGGAGCTGTTTTTT. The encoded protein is CASSLLTSGSVQTGELFF.

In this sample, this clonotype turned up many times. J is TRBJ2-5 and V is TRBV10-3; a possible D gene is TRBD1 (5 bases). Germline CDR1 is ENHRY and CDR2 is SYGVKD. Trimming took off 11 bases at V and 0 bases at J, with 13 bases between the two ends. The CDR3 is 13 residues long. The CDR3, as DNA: TGTGCCGTACAGACAGAGAACCAAGAGACCCAGTACTTC. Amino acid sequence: CAVQTENQETQYF.

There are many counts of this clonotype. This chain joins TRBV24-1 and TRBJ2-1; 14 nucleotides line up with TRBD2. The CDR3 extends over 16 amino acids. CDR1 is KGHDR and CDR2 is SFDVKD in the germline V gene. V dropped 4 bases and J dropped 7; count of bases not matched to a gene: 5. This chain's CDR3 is CATSEPGTSGRNEQFF. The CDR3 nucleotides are TGTGCCACCAGTGAACCCGGGACTAGCGGGAGAAATGAGCAGTTCTTC.

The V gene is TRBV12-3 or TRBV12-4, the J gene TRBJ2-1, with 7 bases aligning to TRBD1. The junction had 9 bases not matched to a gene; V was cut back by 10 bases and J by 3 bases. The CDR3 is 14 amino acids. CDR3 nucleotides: TGTGCCACAAAATCAGGGGGATTCTACAATGAGCAGTTCTTC. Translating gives CATKSGGFYNEQFF.

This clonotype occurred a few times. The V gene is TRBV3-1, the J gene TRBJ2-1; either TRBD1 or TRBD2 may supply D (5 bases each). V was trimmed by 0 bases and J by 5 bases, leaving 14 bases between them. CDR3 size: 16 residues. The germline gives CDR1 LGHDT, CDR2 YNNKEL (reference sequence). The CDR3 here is CASSQERQRGHNEQFF. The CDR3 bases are TGTGCCAGCAGCCAAGAACGCCAGAGGGGCCACAATGAGCAGTTCTTC.

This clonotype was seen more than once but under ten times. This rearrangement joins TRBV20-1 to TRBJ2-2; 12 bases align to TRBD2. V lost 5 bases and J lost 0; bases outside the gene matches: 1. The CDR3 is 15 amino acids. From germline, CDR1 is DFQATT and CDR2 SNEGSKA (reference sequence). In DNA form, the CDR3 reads TGCAGTGCTCTAGCGGGAGGGCCGAACACCGGGGAGCTGTTTTTT. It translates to CSALAGGPNTGELFF.

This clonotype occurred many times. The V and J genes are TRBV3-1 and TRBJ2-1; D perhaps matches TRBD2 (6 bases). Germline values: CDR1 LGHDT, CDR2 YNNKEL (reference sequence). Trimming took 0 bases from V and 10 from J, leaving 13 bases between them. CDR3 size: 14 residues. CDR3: CASSQDLGRGEQFF. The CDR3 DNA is TGTGCCAGCAGCCAAGATCTCGGGCGGGGAGAGCAGTTCTTC.

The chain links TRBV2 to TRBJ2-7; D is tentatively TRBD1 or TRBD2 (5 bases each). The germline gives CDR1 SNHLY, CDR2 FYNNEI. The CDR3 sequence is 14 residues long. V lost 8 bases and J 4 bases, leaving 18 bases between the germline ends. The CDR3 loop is CASSLGALMYEQYF. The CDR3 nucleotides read TGTGCCAGCTCACTCGGGGCTCTCATGTACGAGCAGTACTTC. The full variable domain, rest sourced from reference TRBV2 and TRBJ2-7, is EPEVTQTPSHQVTQMGQEVILRCVPISNHLYFYWYRQILGQKVEFLVSFYNNEISEKSEIFDDQFSVERPDGSNFTLKIRSTKLEDSAMYFCASSLGALMYEQYFGPGTRLTVT.

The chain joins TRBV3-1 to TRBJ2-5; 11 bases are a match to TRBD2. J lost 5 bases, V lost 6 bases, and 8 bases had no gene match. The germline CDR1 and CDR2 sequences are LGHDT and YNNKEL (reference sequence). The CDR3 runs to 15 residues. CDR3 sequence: CASRPGTSGEETQYF. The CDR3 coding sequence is TGTGCCAGCAGGCCCGGGACTAGCGGTGAGGAGACCCAGTACTTC.

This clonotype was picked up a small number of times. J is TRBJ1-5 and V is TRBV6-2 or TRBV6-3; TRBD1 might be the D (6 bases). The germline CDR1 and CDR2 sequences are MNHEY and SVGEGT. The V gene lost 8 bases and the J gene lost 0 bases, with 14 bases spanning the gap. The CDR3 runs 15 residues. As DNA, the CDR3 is TGTGCCAGCGTAAGGACGGACAGTAGCAATCAGCCCCAGCATTTT. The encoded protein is CASVRTDSSNQPQHF.

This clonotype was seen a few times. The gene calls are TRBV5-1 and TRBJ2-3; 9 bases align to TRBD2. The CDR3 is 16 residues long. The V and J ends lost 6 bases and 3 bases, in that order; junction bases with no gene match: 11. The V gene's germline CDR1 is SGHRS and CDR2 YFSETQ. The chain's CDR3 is CASTYGREGRTDTQYF. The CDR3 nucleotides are TGCGCCAGCACTTACGGGCGGGAGGGCCGAACAGATACGCAGTATTTT.

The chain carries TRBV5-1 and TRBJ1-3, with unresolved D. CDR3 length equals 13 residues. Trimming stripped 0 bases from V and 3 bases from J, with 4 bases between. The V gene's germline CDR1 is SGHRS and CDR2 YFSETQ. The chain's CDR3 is CASSLEGGNTIYF. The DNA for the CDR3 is TGCGCCAGCAGCTTGGAAGGTGGAAACACCATATATTTT.

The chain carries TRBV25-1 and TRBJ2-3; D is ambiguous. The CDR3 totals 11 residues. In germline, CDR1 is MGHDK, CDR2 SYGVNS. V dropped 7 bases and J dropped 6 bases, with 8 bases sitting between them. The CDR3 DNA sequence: TGTGCCAGCAAGGCAGCGGATACGCAGTATTTT. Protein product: CASKAADTQYF. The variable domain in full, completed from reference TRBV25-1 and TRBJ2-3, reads EADIYQTPRYLVIGTGKKITLECSQTMGHDKMYWYQQDPGMELHLIHYSYGVNSTEKGDLSSESTVSRIRTEHFPLTLESARPSHTSQYLCASKAADTQYFGPGTRLTVL.

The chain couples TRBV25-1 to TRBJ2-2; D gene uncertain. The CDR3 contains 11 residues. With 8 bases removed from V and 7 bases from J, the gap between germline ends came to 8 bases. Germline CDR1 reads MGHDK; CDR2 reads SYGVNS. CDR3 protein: CASARYGELFF. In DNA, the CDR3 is TGTGCCAGCGCTCGGTACGGGGAGCTGTTTTTT.

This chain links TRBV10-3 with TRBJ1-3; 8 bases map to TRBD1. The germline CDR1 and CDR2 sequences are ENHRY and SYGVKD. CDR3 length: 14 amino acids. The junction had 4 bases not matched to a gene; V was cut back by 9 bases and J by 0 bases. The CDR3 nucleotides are TGTGCCATGAGACAGGGGAGCTCTGGAAACACCATATATTTT. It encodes CAMRQGSSGNTIYF.

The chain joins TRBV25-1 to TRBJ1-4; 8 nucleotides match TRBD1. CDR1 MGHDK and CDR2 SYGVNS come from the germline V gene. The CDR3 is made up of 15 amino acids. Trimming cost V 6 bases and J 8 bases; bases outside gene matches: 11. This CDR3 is CASSGYRGNGEKLFF. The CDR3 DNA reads TGTGCCAGCAGCGGATACAGGGGGAATGGGGAAAAACTGTTTTTT.

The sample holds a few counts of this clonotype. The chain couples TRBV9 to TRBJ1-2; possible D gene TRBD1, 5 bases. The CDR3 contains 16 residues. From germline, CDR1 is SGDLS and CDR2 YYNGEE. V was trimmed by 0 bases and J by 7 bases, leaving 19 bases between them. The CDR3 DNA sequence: TGTGCCAGCAGCGTAGTTGTGGGGCCGACACCGAGTGGCTACACCTTC. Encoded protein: CASSVVVGPTPSGYTF.

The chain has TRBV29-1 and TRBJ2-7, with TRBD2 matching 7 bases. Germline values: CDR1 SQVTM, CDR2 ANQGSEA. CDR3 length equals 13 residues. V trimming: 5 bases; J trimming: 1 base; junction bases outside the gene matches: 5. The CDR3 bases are TGCAGCGTTCCGGCTAGCGGTTCCTACGAGCAGTACTTC. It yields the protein CSVPASGSYEQYF.

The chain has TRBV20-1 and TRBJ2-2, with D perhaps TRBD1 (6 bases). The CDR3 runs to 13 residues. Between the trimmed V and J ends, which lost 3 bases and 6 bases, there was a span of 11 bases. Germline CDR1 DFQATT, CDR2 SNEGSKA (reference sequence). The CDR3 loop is CSASSGGAGELFF. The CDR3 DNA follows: TGCAGTGCTAGTTCTGGGGGCGCCGGGGAGCTGTTTTTT.

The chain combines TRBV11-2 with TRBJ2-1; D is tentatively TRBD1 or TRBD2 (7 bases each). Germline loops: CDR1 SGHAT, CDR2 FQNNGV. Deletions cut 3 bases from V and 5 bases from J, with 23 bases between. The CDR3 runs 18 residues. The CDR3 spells CASSLTRGTAGHHNEQFF. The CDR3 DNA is TGTGCCAGCAGCTTGACTAGAGGGACAGCGGGACATCACAATGAGCAGTTCTTC.

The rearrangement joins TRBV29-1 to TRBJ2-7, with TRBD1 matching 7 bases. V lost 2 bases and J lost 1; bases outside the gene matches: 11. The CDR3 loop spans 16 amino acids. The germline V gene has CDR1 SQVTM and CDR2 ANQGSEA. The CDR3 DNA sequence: TGCAGCGTTGAAAGCAAGCCCGAGACAGGGTCCTACGAGCAGTACTTC. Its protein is CSVESKPETGSYEQYF.

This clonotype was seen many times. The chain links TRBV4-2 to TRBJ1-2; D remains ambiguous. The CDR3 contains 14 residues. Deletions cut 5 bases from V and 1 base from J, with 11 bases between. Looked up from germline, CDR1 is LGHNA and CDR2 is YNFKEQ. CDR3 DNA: TGTGCCAGCAGCGCCCTTGAGGTTAACTATGGCTACACCTTC. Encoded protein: CASSALEVNYGYTF.

The DNA for the CDR3 is TGTGCCAGCAGTTTAGTCAACAGGTGGTCCTACGAGCAGTACTTC. This gives the protein CASSLVNRWSYEQYF. This sequence joins TRBV28 and TRBJ2-7; perhaps TRBD1 as D (5 bases). V lost 2 bases and J lost 1, with 12 bases in between. The length of the CDR3 is 15 residues. Looked up from germline, CDR1 is MDHEN and CDR2 is SYDVKM.

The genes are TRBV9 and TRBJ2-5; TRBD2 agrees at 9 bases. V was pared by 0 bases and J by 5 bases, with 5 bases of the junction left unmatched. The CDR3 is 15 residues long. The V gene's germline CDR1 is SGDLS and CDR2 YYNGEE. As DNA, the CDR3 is TGTGCCAGCAGCGTAGGAGCGGGAGGCCTCGAGACCCAGTACTTC. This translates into CASSVGAGGLETQYF.

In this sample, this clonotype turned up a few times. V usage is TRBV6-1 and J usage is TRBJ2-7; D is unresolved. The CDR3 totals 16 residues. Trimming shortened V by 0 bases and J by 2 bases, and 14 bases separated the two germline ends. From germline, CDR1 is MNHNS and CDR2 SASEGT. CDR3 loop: CASSEALGRSAYEQYF. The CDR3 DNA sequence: TGTGCCAGCAGTGAAGCGCTGGGCAGGTCAGCCTACGAGCAGTACTTC.

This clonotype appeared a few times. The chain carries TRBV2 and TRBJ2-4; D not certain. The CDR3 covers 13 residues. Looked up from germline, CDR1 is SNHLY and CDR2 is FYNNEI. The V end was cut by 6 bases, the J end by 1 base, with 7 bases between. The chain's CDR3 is CASSQEAKNIQYF. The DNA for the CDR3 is TGTGCCAGCAGCCAAGAGGCCAAAAACATTCAGTACTTC.